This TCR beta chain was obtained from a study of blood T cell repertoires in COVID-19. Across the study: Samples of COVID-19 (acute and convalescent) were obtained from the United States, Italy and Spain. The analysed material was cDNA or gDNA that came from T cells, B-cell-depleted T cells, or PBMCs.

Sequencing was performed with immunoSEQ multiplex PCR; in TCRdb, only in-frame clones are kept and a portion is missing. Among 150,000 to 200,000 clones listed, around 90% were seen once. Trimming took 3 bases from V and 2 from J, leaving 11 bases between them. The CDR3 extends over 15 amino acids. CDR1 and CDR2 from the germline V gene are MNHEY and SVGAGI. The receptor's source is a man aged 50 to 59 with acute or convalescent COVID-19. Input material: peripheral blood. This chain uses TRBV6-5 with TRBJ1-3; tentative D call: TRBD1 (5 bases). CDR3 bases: TGTGCCAGCAGTTATCAGCGGGGGGCTGGAAACACCATATATTTT. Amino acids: CASSYQRGAGNTIYF.